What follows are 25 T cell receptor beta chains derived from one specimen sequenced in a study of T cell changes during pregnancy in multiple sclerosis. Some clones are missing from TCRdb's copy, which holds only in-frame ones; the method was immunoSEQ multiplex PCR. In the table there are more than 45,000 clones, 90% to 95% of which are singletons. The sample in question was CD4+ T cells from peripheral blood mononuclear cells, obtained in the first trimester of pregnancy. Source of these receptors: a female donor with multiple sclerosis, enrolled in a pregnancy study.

CDR3 sequence reads: CASSYRGGTGSEQYF. As DNA, the CDR3 is TGTGCCAGTAGTTATAGAGGGGGCACGGGCTCCGAGCAGTACTTC. The V call is TRBV19, the J call TRBJ2-7; 7 nucleotides align to TRBD1. The CDR3 runs to 15 residues. The germline CDR1 and CDR2 sequences are LNHDA and SQIVND (reference sequence). The J segment lost 6 bases and the V segment lost 5 bases, leaving 13 bases of the junction unmatched. The full variable domain, rest sourced from reference TRBV19 and TRBJ2-7, is DGGITQSPKYLFRKEGQNVTLSCEQNLNHDAMYWYRQDPGQGLRLIYYSQIVNDFQKGDIAEGYSVSREKKESFPLTVTSAQKNPTAFYLCASSYRGGTGSEQYFGPGTRLTVT.

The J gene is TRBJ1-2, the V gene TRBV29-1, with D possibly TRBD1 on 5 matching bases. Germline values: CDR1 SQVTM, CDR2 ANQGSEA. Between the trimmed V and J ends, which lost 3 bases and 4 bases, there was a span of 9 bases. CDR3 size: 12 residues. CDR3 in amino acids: CSVEQGGYGYTF. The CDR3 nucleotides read TGCAGCGTTGAGCAGGGAGGCTATGGCTACACCTTC.

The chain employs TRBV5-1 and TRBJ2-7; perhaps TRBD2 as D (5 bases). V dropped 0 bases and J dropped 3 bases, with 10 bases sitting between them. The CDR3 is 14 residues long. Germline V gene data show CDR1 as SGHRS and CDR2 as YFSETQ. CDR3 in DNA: TGCGCCAGCAGCTTGGGAGGGAACCTCTACGAGCAGTACTTC. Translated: CASSLGGNLYEQYF.

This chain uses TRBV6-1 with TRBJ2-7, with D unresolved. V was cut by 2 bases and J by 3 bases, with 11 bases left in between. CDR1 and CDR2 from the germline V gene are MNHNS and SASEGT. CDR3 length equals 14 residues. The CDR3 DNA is TGTGCCAGCAGTGAATCTTTTGGCGGCTACGAGCAGTACTTC. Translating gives CASSESFGGYEQYF.

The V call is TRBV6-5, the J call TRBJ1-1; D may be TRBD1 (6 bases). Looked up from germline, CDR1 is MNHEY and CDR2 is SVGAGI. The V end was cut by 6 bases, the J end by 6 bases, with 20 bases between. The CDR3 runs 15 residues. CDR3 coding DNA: TGTGCCAGCAGAAGGGGGGGGGCTCTAACCGCTGAAGCTTTCTTT. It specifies CASRRGGALTAEAFF.

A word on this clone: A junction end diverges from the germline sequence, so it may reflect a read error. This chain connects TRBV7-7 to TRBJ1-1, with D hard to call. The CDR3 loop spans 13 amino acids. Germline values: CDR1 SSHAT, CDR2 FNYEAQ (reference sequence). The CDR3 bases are TGTGCTAGCAGCCAGGACTCGAACACTGAAGCTTTCTTT. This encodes CASSQDSNTEAFF.

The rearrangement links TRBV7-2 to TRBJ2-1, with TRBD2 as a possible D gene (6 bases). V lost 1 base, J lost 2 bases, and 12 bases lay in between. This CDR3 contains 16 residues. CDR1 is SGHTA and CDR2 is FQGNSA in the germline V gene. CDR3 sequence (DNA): TGTGCCAGCAGCTTAGTCGGAGCGGGTCCCTACAATGAGCAGTTCTTC. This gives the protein CASSLVGAGPYNEQFF.

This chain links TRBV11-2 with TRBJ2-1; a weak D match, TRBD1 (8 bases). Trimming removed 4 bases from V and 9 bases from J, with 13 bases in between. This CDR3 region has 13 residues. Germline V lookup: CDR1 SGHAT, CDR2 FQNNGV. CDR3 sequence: CASSWTGRAEQFF. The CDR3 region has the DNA TGTGCCAGCAGCTGGACAGGGAGGGCTGAGCAGTTCTTC.

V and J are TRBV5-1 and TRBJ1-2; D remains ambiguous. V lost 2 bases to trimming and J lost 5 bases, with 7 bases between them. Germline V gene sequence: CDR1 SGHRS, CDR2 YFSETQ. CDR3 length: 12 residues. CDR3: CASSLDSYGYTF. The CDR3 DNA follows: TGCGCCAGCAGCTTAGACTCATATGGCTACACCTTC.

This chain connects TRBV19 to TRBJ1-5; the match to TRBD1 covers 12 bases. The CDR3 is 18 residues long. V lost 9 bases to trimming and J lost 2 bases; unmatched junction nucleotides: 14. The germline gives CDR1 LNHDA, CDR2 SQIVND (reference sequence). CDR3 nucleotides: TGTGCCAGCCGATCTACCGGGACAGGGGGCTTTGGCAATCAGCCCCAGCATTTT. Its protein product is CASRSTGTGGFGNQPQHF. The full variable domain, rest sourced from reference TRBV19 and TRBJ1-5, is DGGITQSPKYLFRKEGQNVTLSCEQNLNHDAMYWYRQDPGQGLRLIYYSQIVNDFQKGDIAEGYSVSREKKESFPLTVTSAQKNPTAFYLCASRSTGTGGFGNQPQHFGDGTRLSIL.

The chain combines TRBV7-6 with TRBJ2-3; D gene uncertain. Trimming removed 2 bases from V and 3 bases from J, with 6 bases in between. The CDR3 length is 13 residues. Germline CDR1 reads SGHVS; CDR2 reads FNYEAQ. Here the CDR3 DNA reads TGTGCCAGCAGCTTAAAGCTAACAGATACGCAGTATTTT. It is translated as CASSLKLTDTQYF. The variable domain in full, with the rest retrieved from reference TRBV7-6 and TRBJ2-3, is GAGVSQSPRYKVTKRGQDVALRCDPISGHVSLYWYRQALGQGPEFLTYFNYEAQQDKSGLPNDRFSAERPEGSISTLTIQRTEQRDSAMYRCASSLKLTDTQYFGPGTRLTVL.

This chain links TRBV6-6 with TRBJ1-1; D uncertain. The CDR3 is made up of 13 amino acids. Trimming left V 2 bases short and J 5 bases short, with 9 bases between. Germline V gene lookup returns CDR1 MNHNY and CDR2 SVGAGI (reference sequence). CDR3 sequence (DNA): TGTGCCAGCAGTTACAGGAGTGATACTGAAGCTTTCTTT. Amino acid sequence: CASSYRSDTEAFF.

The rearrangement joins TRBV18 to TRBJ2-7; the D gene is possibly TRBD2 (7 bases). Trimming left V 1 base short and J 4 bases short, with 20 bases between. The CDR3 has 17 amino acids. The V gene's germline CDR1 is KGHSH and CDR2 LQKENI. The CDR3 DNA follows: TGTGCCAGCTCACCACGACAGGCGCGGGGGCCAATATACGAGCAGTACTTC. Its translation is CASSPRQARGPIYEQYF.

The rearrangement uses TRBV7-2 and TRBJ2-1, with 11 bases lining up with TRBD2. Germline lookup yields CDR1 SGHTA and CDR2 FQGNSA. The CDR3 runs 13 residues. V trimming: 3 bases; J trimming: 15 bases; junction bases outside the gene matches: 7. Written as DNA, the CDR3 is TGTGCCAGCAGCTTCTTAGCGGGGGGGCTCGGGTTCTTC. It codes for CASSFLAGGLGFF.

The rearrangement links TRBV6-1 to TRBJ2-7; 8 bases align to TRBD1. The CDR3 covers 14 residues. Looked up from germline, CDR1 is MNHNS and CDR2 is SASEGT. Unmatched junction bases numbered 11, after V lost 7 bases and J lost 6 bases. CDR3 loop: CASTFHGTGGEQYF. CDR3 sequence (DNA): TGTGCCAGCACATTTCATGGTACAGGGGGCGAGCAGTACTTC.

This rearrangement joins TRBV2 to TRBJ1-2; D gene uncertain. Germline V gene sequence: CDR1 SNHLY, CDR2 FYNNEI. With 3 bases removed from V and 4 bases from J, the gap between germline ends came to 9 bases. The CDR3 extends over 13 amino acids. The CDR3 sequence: CASSDTAFYGYTF. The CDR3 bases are TGTGCCAGCAGTGATACCGCGTTCTATGGCTACACCTTC.

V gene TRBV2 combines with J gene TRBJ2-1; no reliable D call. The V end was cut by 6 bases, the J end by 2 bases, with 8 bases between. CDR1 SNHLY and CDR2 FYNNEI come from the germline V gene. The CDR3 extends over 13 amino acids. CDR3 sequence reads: CASRESAYNEQFF. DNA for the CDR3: TGTGCCAGCAGAGAATCAGCCTACAATGAGCAGTTCTTC.

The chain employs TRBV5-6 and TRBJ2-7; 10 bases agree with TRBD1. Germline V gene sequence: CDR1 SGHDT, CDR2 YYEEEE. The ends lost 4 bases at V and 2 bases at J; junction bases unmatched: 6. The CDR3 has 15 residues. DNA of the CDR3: TGTGCCAGCAGCCACGGACAGGGGGTTGCCTACGAGCAGTACTTC. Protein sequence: CASSHGQGVAYEQYF.

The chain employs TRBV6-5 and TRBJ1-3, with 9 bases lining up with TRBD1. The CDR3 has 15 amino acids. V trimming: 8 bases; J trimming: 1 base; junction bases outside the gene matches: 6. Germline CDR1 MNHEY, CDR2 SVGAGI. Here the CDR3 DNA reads TGTGCCAGCGGGGGAGGGACAGGGTCTGGAAACACCATATATTTT. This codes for CASGGGTGSGNTIYF.

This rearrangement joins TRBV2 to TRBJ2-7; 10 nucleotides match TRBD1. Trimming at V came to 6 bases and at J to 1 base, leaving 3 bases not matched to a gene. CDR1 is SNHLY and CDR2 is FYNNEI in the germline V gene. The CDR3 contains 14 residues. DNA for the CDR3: TGTGCCAGCAGGGACAGGGGGGGTTCCTACGAGCAGTACTTC. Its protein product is CASRDRGGSYEQYF.

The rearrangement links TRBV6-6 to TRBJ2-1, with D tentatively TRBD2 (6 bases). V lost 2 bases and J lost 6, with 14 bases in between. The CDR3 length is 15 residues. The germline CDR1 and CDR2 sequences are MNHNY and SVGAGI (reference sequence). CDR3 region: CASSYDPGASNEQFF. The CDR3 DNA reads TGTGCCAGCAGTTACGATCCGGGAGCATCCAATGAGCAGTTCTTC.

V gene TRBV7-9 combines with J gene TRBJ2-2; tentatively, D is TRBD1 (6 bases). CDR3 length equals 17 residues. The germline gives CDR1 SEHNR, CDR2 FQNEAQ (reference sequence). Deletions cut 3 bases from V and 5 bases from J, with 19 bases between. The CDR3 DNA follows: TGTGCCAGCAGCTTTGGGGTTAGCAGGGGTCGGACCGGGGAGCTGTTTTTT. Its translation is CASSFGVSRGRTGELFF.

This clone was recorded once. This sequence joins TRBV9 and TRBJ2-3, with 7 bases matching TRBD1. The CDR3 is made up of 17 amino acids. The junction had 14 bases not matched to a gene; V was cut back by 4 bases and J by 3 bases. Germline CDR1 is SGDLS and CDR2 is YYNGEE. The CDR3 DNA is TGTGCCAGCAGCCCCGAGCTTGAGGGGGCTCAAACAGATACGCAGTATTTT. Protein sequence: CASSPELEGAQTDTQYF.

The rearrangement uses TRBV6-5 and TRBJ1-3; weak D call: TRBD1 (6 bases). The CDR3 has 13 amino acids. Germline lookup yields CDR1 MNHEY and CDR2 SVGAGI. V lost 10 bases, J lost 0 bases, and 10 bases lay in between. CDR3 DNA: TGTGCCACACGGGACATCTCTGGAAACACCATATATTTT. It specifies CATRDISGNTIYF.

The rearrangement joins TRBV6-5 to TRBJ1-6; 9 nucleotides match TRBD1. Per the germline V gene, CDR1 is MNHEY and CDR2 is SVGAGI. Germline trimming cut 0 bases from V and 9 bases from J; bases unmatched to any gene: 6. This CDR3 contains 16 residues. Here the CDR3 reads CASSYSILTGGSPLHF. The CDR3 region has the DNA TGTGCCAGCAGTTACTCGATCCTGACAGGGGGTTCACCCCTCCACTTT.